A single sample is the source of the 4 T cell receptor beta chains below, sequenced in a study of cytomegalovirus exposure and HLA in healthy donors. PCR involved 60 Vbeta and 13 Jbeta primers. Repertoires were generated with immunoSEQ multiplex PCR, while TCRdb's copy carries only in-frame clones and drops some. The sample holds 130,000 or so clones; less than 85% are singletons and the top ten take roughly 4.5%. Sequencing input: PBMCs. The receptor set was obtained from a man younger than 35 in good health and CMV-seropositive.

This rearrangement joins TRBV29-1 to TRBJ1-1, with TRBD1 as a possible D gene (5 bases). The germline V and J ends were trimmed by 3 bases and 5 bases, with 19 bases remaining between them. CDR1 SQVTM and CDR2 ANQGSEA come from the germline V gene. CDR3 size: 15 residues. The CDR3 bases are TGCAGCGTTGAGGGCACAGTGACCTCAGGGACTGAAGCTTTCTTT. It is translated as CSVEGTVTSGTEAFF.

This rearrangement joins TRBV4-2 to TRBJ2-7, with TRBD1 matching 12 bases. The V gene's germline CDR1 is LGHNA and CDR2 YNFKEQ. CDR3 length equals 19 residues. J gave up 2 bases and V 0 bases, and 11 bases lay outside the gene matches. Written as DNA, the CDR3 is TGTGCCAGCAGCCAAGATCGATGGACGGGGACAGGGGGCCCCTACGAGCAGTACTTC. It translates to CASSQDRWTGTGGPYEQYF.

The CDR3 region has the DNA TGTGCCAGCAGCGGAACAGGGGATGGCTACACCTTC. This translates into CASSGTGDGYTF. The chain is built from TRBV11-2 and TRBJ1-2; TRBD1 agrees at 7 bases. With 5 bases clipped from V and 6 bases from J, the junction kept 3 bases outside the gene matches. The V gene's germline CDR1 is SGHAT and CDR2 FQNNGV. The CDR3 runs to 12 residues.

This clone was counted a few times. The V call is TRBV18, the J call TRBJ1-5; TRBD1 agrees at 9 bases. Germline V gene sequence: CDR1 KGHSH, CDR2 LQKENI. There are 15 residues in the CDR3. After removal of 6 bases from V and 3 bases from J, the junction contained 6 bases not matched to a gene. CDR3 loop: CASSPGTGINQPQHF. For the CDR3, the DNA is TGTGCCAGCTCCCCCGGGACAGGGATCAATCAGCCCCAGCATTTT.